One and the same sample provided the 11 T cell receptor beta chains below, sequenced in a study of cytomegalovirus exposure and HLA in healthy donors. Primers for the PCR totalled 60 Vbeta and 13 Jbeta. Some clones are missing from TCRdb's copy, which holds only in-frame ones; the method was immunoSEQ multiplex PCR. This sample's table reports 100,000 to 150,000 clones. Sequenced: PBMCs. These receptors were collected from a middle-aged woman in good health and CMV-seronegative.

This rearrangement joins TRBV5-5 to TRBJ2-7; D might be TRBD1 (8 bases). The CDR3 extends over 14 amino acids. CDR1 is SGHKS, CDR2 YYEKEE, per germline (reference sequence). The V gene lost 4 bases and the J gene lost 6 bases, with 17 bases spanning the gap. CDR3 in DNA: TGTGCCAGCAGCCACGGACAGGGAGGGATCGAGCAGTACTTC. Amino acids: CASSHGQGGIEQYF. The full variable domain, completed using reference TRBV5-5 and TRBJ2-7, is DAGVTQSPTHLIKTRGQQVTLRCSPISGHKSVSWYQQVLGQGPQFIFQYYEKEERGRGNFPDRFSARQFPNYSSELNVNALLLGDSALYLCASSHGQGGIEQYFGPGTRLTVT.

The CDR3 region has the DNA TGTGCCAGCAGTTTTGGCGGCGATACGCAGTATTTT. Protein: CASSFGGDTQYF. The chain is built from TRBV28 and TRBJ2-3; no definite D call. There are 12 residues in the CDR3. In germline, CDR1 is MDHEN, CDR2 SYDVKM. Deletions cut 3 bases from V and 6 bases from J, with 7 bases between.

The V gene is TRBV5-1, the J gene TRBJ1-1; D not certain. The CDR3 contains 15 residues. Germline lookup yields CDR1 SGHRS and CDR2 YFSETQ. The ends were cut back, 0 bases at V and 0 bases at J, with 9 bases in the middle. The CDR3 sequence is CASSLGGGLNTEAFF. The CDR3 DNA reads as TGCGCCAGCAGCTTGGGGGGAGGGCTGAACACTGAAGCTTTCTTT.

The chain couples TRBV16 to TRBJ2-7; 9 nucleotides line up with TRBD1. CDR3 length: 15 amino acids. The germline V gene encodes CDR1 KGHSY and CDR2 FQNENV. V shed 3 bases and J 5 bases; nucleotides not matched to a gene: 8. CDR3 sequence (DNA): TGTGCCAGCAGCCATCTGGACAGGGGATGGGACGAGCAGTACGTC. It encodes CASSHLDRGWDEQYV.

This chain uses TRBV10-2 with TRBJ1-1, with a tentative D call TRBD1 (5 bases). Trimming stripped 2 bases from V and 0 bases from J, with 13 bases between. The CDR3 is 16 residues long. Germline V gene sequence: CDR1 WSHSY, CDR2 SAAADI. The CDR3 sequence is CASSELLGGMNTEAFF. As DNA, the CDR3 is TGCGCCAGCAGTGAGCTTTTGGGGGGGATGAACACTGAAGCTTTCTTT.

J is TRBJ1-1 and V is TRBV4-1; tentatively, D is TRBD1 (5 bases). With 3 bases removed from V and 11 bases from J, the gap between germline ends came to 16 bases. This CDR3 spans 13 amino acids. CDR1 is MGHRA, CDR2 YSYEKL, per germline. The CDR3 bases are TGCGCCAGCAGCCAGAGTAGGAGGGGTGATGCTTTCTTT. Residues: CASSQSRRGDAFF.

The chain couples TRBV10-3 to TRBJ2-7; D gene ambiguous. V was clipped by 2 bases and J by 6 bases, with 8 bases between them. From germline, CDR1 is ENHRY and CDR2 SYGVKD. The length of the CDR3 is 12 residues. CDR3 region: CAISEAGFEQYV. The CDR3 DNA is TGTGCCATCAGTGAGGCCGGGTTCGAGCAGTACGTC.

The chain has TRBV27 and TRBJ1-3; D perhaps matches TRBD1 (6 bases). The CDR3 consists of 15 residues. Germline CDR1 reads MNHEY; CDR2 reads SMNVEV (reference sequence). The V gene lost 0 bases and the J gene lost 2 bases, with 8 bases spanning the gap. The CDR3 loop is CASSLSRTAGNTIYF. In DNA form, the CDR3 reads TGTGCCAGCAGTTTATCAAGGACAGCTGGAAACACCATATATTTT.

V gene TRBV9 combines with J gene TRBJ2-7; D may be TRBD1 (6 bases). Trimming stripped 3 bases from V and 0 bases from J, with 10 bases between. CDR1 is SGDLS, CDR2 YYNGEE, per germline. The CDR3 length is 14 residues. This chain's CDR3 is CASSGTGFSYEQYF. CDR3 in DNA: TGTGCCAGCAGCGGTACAGGGTTCTCCTACGAGCAGTACTTC.

The chain links TRBV5-1 to TRBJ1-6; D is undetermined. Per the germline V gene, CDR1 is SGHRS and CDR2 is YFSETQ. Trimming removed 2 bases at V and 8 bases at J, with 11 bases between. The CDR3 loop spans 14 amino acids. Here the CDR3 reads CASSFGRMDSPLHF. CDR3 nucleotides: TGCGCCAGCAGCTTTGGGAGAATGGATTCACCCCTCCACTTT.

The chain recombines TRBV5-1 with TRBJ1-1, with 8 bases aligning to TRBD1. V shed 4 bases and J 5 bases; nucleotides not matched to a gene: 7. CDR1 and CDR2 from the germline V gene are SGHRS and YFSETQ. The CDR3 runs to 14 residues. The chain's CDR3 is CASSPWTGTTEAFF. CDR3 DNA: TGCGCCAGCAGCCCGTGGACAGGGACGACTGAAGCTTTCTTT.